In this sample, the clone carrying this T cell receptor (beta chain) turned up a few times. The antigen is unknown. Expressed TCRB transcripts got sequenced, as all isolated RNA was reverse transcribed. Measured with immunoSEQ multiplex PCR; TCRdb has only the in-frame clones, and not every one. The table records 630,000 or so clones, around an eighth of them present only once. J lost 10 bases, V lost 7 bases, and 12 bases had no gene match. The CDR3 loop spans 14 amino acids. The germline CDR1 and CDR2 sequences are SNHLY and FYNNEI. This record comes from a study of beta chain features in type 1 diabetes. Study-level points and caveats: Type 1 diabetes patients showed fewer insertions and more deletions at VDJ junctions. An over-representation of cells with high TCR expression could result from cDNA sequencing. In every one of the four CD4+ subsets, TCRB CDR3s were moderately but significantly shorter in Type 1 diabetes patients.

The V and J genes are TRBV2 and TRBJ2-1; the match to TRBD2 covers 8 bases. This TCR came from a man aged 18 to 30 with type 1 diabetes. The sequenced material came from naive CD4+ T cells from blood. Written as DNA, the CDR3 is TGTGCCAGCAATCCTCGGGAGGGCCGAGGAGAGCAGTTCTTC. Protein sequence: CASNPREGRGEQFF.